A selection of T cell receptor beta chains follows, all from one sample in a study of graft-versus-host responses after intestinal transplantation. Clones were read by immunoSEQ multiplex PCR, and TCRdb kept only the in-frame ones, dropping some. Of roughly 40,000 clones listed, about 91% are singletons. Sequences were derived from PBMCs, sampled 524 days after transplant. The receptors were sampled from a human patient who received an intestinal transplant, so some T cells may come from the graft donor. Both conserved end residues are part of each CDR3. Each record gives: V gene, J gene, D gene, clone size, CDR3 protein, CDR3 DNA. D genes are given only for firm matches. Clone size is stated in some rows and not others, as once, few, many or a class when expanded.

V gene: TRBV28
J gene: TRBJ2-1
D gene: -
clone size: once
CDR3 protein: CASSYSYNEQFF
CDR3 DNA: TGTGCCAGCAGTTATTCCTACAATGAGCAGTTCTTC

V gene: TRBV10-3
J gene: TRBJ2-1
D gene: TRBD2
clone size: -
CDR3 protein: CAISALAGGESVEQFF
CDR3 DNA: TGTGCCATCAGTGCACTAGCGGGAGGAGAATCCGTTGAGCAGTTCTTC

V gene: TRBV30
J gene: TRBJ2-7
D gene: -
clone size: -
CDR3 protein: CAWSVSSYEQYF
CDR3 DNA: TGTGCCTGGAGCGTTTCTTCCTACGAGCAGTACTTC

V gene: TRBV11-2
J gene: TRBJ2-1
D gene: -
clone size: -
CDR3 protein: CASSLASSKFYNEQFF
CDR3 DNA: TGTGCCAGCAGCTTAGCTAGCAGCAAGTTTTACAATGAGCAGTTCTTC

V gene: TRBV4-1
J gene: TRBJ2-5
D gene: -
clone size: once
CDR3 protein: CASSRTGWGETQYF
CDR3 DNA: TGCGCCAGCAGCCGAACAGGGTGGGGAGAGACCCAGTACTTC

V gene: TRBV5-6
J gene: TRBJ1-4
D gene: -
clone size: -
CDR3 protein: CASSLWGTNEKLFF
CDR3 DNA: TGTGCCAGCAGCTTATGGGGGACTAATGAAAAACTGTTTTTT

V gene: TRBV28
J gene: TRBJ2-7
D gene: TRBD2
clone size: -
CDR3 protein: CASRLAADVYEQYF
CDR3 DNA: TGTGCCAGCAGACTAGCGGCCGATGTTTACGAGCAGTACTTC

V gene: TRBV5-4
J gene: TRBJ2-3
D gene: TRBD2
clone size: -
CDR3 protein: CASNLAGTTDTQYF
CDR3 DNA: TGTGCCAGCAACCTAGCGGGAACCACAGATACGCAGTATTTT

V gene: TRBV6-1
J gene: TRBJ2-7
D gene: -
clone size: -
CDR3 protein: CASSLSYYEQYF
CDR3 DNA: TGTGCCAGCAGTCTTTCCTACTACGAGCAGTACTTC

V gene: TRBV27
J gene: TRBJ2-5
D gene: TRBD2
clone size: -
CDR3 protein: CASSLGASGRASRETQYF
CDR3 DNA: TGTGCCAGCAGTTTAGGGGCTAGCGGGAGGGCCAGCAGAGAGACCCAGTACTTC

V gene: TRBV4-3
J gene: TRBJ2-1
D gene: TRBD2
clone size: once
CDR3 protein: CASSQAPRTSGSHVEQFF
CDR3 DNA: TGCGCCAGCAGCCAAGCCCCTCGGACTAGCGGGAGTCACGTTGAGCAGTTCTTC

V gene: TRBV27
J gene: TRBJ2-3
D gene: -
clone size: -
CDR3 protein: CASSSRVADTQYF
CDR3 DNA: TGTGCCAGCAGTAGTAGAGTCGCAGATACGCAGTATTTT

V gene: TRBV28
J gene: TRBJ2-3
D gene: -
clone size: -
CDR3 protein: CASSLGGGPGTDTQYF
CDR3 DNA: TGTGCCAGCAGTTTGGGAGGAGGACCTGGCACAGATACGCAGTATTTT

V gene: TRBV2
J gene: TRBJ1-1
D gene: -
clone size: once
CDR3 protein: CASRSEGGQFLPEAFF
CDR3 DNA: TGTGCCAGCAGGAGTGAGGGTGGGCAGTTTCTTCCTGAAGCTTTCTTT

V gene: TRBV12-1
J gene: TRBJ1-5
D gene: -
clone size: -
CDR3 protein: CASRQTAQYPNQPQHF
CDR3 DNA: TGTGCCAGCAGACAAACGGCGCAATATCCCAATCAGCCCCAGCATTTT

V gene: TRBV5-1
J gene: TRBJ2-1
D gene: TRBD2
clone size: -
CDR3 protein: CASSFRVAGNEQFF
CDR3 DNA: TGCGCCAGCAGCTTTAGGGTAGCGGGAAACGAGCAGTTCTTC

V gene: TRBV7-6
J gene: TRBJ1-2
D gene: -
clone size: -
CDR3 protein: CASKSRKTYGYTF
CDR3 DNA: TGTGCCAGCAAATCTCGAAAGACCTATGGCTACACCTTC

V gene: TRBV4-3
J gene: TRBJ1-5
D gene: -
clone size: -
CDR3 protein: CASSQGRSTNQPQHF
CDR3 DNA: TGCGCCAGCAGCCAAGGACGCAGCACCAATCAGCCCCAGCATTTT